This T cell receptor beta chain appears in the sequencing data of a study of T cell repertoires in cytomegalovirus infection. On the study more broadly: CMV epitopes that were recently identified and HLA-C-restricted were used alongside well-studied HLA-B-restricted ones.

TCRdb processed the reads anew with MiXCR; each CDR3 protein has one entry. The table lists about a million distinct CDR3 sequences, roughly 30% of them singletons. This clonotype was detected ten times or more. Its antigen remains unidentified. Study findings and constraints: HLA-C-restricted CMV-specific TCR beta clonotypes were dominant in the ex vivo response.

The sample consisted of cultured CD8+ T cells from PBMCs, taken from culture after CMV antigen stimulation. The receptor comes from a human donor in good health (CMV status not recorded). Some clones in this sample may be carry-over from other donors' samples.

CDR3 in DNA: TGTGCCAGCAGCTTGGGACGGACGTACACCGGGGAGCTGTTTTTT. Translating it yields CASSLGRTYTGELFF. The chain combines TRBV7-9 with TRBJ2-2; D is possibly TRBD1 or TRBD2 (5 bases each). The CDR3 sequence is 15 residues long. Per the germline V gene, CDR1 is SEHNR and CDR2 is FQNEAQ (reference sequence). Between the trimmed V and J ends, which lost 3 bases and 3 bases, there was a span of 11 bases.